This entry features one TCR beta chain sequence. Sequencing of TCR beta, carried out with a high-throughput approach, was applied to CD8+ and CD4+ T cells from the blood. The authors negatively isolated CD8+ and CD4+ T cells and FACS-enriched TEMRA cells. The sample is drawn from a study of CD8 T cells in Susac syndrome. Germline V CDR1 and CDR2: MGHRA, YSYEKL. Trimming shortened V by 0 bases and J by 2 bases, and 14 bases separated the two germline ends. The CDR3 length is 17 residues. RNA in amounts of roughly 0.5 to 1 ug was reverse transcribed with random hexamers. The authors amplified TCR beta CDR3 across 54 Vbeta and 13 Jbeta using immunoSEQ multiplex PCR. TCRdb passed the immunoSEQ multiplex PCR reads through MiXCR, listing each CDR3 protein once. The sample shows 200,000 or so distinct CDR3 sequences, approximately 94% of them seen only once.

This chain links TRBV4-1 with TRBJ2-1; a weak D match, TRBD1 (6 bases). The sample consisted of CD4+ T cells from PBMCs. The origin of this receptor is a human donor with multiple sclerosis. In DNA, the CDR3 is TGCGCCAGCAGCCAAGAAAGTGGGGGCCCCCCCTACAATGAGCAGTTCTTC. Encoded protein: CASSQESGGPPYNEQFF.